This T cell receptor (beta chain) was retrieved from a study of shared clonotypes between healthy human individuals. Regarding the study as a whole: The sole specimen, blood, was sampled, and tissue repertoires likely differ.

V gave up 0 bases and J gave up 3 bases, with 15 bases separating them. The germline V gene has CDR1 ENHRY and CDR2 SYGVKD. The CDR3 is 17 amino acids. The assay was run at deep level. Measured with immunoSEQ multiplex PCR; TCRdb has only the in-frame clones, and not every one. The sample carries roughly 480,000 clones, around 79% recorded once. This clone was seen only once. What it binds is unknown. Donors were healthy HIV-negative adults without recent acute infections or vaccinations. This clonotype originated in a woman aged 40 to 50 in good health. Some clones in this sample may be carry-over from other donors' samples. The V and J genes are TRBV10-3 and TRBJ2-1; D is unclear. The sequenced sample was PBMCs. CDR3 sequence reads: CAISESVQPTNYNEQFF. The CDR3 coding sequence is TGTGCCATCAGTGAGTCGGTTCAGCCTACCAACTACAATGAGCAGTTCTTC.